This record covers a single T cell receptor (beta chain). The antigen is unknown. These data are taken from a study of T-cell memory formation after mild COVID-19. Study conclusions and caveats: Cross-reactive memory appears to have joined, as suggested by some responding clones showing up in pre-infection memory. A second wave expanding day 15 to 37 was CD4+-biased; contracting clones were balanced. Most CD4+ clones that shrank were in CM and EM, while CD8+ ones turned up in EMRA.

Each CDR3 protein is one row after TCRdb ran MiXCR on the 5' RACE reads. The sample consists of about half a million distinct CDR3 sequences, over 15% of them appearing once. The length of the CDR3 is 13 residues. V dropped 6 bases and J dropped 4 bases, with 10 bases sitting between them. Sequenced: PBMCs or a T cell subset sorted from them (not recorded which). The chain carries TRBV12-3 or TRBV12-4 and TRBJ2-1; D possibly uses TRBD1 or TRBD2 (5 bases each). This clonotype was obtained from an adult woman who had mild COVID-19 (a few samples of this study predate the infection). Cell type and time point are not known. The CDR3 is CASSIGAYNEQFF. In nucleotides, the CDR3 is TGTGCCAGCAGCATCGGGGCATACAATGAGCAGTTCTTC.